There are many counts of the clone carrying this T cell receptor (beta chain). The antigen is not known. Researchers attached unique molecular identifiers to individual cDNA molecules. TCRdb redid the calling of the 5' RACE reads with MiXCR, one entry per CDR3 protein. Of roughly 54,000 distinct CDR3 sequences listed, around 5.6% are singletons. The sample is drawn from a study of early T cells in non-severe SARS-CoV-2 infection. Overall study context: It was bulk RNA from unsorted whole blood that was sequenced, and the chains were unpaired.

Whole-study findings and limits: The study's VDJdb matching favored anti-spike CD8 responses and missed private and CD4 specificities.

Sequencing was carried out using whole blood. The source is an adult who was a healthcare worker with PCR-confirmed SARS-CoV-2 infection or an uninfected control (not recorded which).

This CDR3 reads CSVGGDSYSNYGYTF. The CDR3 nucleotides are TGCAGCGTTGGAGGGGACAGCTACTCTAACTATGGCTACACCTTC. This chain joins TRBV29-1 and TRBJ1-2; 7 positions match TRBD1. The V gene's germline CDR1 is SQVTM and CDR2 ANQGSEA. With V trimmed by 4 bases and J by 0 bases, 8 bases remained unmatched. This CDR3 is 15 amino acids long.